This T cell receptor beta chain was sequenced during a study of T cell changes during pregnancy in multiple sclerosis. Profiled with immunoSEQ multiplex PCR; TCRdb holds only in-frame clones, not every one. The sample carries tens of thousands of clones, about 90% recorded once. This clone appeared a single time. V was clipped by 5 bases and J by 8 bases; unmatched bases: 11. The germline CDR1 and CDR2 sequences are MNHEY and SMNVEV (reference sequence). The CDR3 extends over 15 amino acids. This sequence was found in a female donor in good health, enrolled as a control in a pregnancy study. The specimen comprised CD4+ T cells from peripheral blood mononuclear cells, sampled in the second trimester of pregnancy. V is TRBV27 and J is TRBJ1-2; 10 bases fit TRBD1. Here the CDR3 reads CASSGDRGWMGGYTF. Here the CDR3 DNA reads TGTGCCAGCAGTGGGGACAGGGGCTGGATGGGAGGCTACACCTTC.